This T cell receptor (beta chain) comes out of a study of spatial heterogeneity in lung cancer. Every individual TCR cDNA molecule carried its own unique molecular identifier, which allowed correction of PCR and sequencing errors. TCRdb analysed the 5' RACE reads with MiXCR anew, one entry per CDR3 protein. The sample yields 45,000 to 55,000 distinct CDR3 sequences, less than 5.5% seen once. Documented time point: sample taken at primary tumor resection. Frozen PBMC, nontumor lung or tumor provided whole RNA, which was sequenced unsorted. Germline V lookup: CDR1 LNHDA, CDR2 SQIVND (reference sequence). The CDR3 is 14 residues long. With 7 bases removed from V and 8 bases from J, the gap between germline ends came to 18 bases.

The specimen was PBMCs, collected at surgery. The chain recombines TRBV19 with TRBJ2-1, with TRBD2 as a possible D gene (5 bases). This TCR derives from a male donor with early-stage non-small cell lung cancer. The CDR3 loop is CASTADRSSYEQFF. The CDR3 coding sequence is TGTGCCAGTACAGCGGACCGCTCGAGCTATGAGCAGTTCTTC.